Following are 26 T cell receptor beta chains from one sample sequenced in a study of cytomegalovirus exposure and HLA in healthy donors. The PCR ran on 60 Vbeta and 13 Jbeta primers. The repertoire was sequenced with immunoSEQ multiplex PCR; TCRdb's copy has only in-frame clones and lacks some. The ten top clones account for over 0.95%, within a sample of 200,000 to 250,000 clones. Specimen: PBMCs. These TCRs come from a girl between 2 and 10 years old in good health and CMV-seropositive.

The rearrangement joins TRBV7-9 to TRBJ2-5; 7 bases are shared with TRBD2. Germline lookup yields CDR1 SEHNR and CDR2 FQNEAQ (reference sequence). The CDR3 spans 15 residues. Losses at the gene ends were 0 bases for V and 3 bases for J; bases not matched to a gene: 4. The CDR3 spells CASSLAGLMKETQYF. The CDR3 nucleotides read TGTGCCAGCAGCTTAGCGGGACTAATGAAAGAGACCCAGTACTTC. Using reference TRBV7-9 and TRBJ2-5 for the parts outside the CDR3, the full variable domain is DTGVSQNPRHKITKRGQNVTFRCDPISEHNRLYWYRQTLGQGPEFLTYFQNEAQLEKSRLLSDRFSAERPKGSFSTLEIQRTEQGDSAMYLCASSLAGLMKETQYFGPGTRLLVL.

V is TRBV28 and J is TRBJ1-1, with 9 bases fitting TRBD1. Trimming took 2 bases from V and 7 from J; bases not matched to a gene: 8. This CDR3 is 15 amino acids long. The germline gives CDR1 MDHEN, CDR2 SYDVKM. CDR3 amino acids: CASSLKGNRGREAFF. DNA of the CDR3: TGTGCCAGCAGTTTAAAGGGGAACAGGGGGCGTGAAGCTTTCTTT.

The CDR3 bases are TGTGCCAGCAACGCAGGGGGCTCTGGTGGAAACACCATATATTTT. Translation gives CASNAGGSGGNTIYF. J is TRBJ1-3 and V is TRBV6-5; 8 bases are shared with TRBD1. This CDR3 is built from 15 residues. CDR1 and CDR2 (germline): MNHEY, SVGAGI. V was pared by 7 bases and J by 3 bases, with 8 bases of the junction left unmatched.

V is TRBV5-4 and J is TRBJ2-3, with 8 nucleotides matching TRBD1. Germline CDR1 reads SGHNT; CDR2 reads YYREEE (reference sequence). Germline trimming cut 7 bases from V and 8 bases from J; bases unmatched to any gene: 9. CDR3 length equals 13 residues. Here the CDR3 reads CASGGQGGATQYF. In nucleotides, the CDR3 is TGTGCCAGCGGAGGACAGGGCGGGGCTACGCAGTATTTT.

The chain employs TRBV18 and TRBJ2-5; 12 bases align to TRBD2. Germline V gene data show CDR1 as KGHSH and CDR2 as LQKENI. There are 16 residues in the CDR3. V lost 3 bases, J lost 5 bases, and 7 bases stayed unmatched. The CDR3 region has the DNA TGTGCCAGCTCACCGACTAGCGGGAGCCCCGCGGAGACCCAGTACTTC. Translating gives CASSPTSGSPAETQYF.

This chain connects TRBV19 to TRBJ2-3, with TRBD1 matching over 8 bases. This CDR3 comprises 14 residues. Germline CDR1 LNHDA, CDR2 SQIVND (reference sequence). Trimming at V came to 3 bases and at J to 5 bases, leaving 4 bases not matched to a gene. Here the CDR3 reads CASSIGQGKDTQYF. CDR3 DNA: TGTGCCAGTAGTATCGGACAGGGCAAAGATACGCAGTATTTT.

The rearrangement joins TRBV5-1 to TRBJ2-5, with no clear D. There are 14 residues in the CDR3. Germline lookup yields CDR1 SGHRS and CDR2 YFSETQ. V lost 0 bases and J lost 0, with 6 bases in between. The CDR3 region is CASSLEPNQETQYF. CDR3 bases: TGCGCCAGCAGCTTGGAGCCGAACCAAGAGACCCAGTACTTC.

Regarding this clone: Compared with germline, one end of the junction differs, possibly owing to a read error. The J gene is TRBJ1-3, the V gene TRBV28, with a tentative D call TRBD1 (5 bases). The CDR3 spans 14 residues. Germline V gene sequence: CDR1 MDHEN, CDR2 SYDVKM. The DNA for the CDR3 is TGTGCCACCAGTGGGGCAGGGTGGGAAAACACCATATATTTT. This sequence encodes CATSGAGWENTIYF.

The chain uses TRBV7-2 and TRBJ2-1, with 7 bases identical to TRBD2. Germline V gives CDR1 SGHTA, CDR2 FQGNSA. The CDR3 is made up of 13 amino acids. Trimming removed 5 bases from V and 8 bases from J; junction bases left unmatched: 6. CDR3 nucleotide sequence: TGTGCCAGCAGCCTGACTAGCAACTATGAGCAGTTCTTC. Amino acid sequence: CASSLTSNYEQFF.

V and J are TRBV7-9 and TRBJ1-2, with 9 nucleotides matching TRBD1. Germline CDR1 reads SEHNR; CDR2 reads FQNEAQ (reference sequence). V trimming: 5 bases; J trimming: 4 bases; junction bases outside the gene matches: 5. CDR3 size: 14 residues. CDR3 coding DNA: TGTGCCAGCAGCCCTGGGACAGGGAGCTATGGCTACACCTTC. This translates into CASSPGTGSYGYTF.

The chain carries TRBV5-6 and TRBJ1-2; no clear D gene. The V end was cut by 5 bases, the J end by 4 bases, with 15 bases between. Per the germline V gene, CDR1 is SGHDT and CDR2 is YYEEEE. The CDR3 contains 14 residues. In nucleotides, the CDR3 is TGTGCCAGCAGGGCGGAGGGCGGGCTCTATGGCTACACCTTC. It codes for CASRAEGGLYGYTF.

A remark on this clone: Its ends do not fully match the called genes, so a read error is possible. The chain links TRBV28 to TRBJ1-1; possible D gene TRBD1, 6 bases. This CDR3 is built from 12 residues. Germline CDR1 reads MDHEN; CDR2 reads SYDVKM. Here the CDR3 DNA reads TGTGCCAGCAGGGAGGGGGGGACTGAGGCTTTCTTT. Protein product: CASREGGTEAFF.

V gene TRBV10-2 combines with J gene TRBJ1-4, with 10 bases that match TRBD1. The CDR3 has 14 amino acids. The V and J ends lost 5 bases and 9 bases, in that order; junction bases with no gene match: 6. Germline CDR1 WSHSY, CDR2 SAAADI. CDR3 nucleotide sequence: TGCGCCAGCAGTACCGGGACAGGGGCTAAAAAACTGTTTTTT. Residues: CASSTGTGAKKLFF.

In DNA, the CDR3 is TGCGCCAGCAGCTTTAAACTAGCGGGAGGCAACAATGAGCAGTTCTTC. Its protein product is CASSFKLAGGNNEQFF. This rearrangement joins TRBV5-1 to TRBJ2-1, with 12 bases aligning to TRBD2. V was clipped by 2 bases and J by 5 bases; unmatched bases: 5. The CDR3 has 16 residues. CDR1 and CDR2 from the germline V gene are SGHRS and YFSETQ.

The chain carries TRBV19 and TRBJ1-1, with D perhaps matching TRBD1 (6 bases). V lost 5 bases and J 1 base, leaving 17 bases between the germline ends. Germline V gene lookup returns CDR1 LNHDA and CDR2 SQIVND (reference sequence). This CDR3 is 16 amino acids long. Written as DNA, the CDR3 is TGTGCCAGTAGTCGTGAAGGCAGGGACACGAACACTGAAGCTTTCTTT. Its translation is CASSREGRDTNTEAFF.

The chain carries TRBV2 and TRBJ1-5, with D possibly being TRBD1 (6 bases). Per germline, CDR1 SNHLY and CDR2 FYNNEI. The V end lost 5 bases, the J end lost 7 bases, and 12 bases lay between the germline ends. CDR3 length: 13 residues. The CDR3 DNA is TGTGCCAGCAGTCCACAGGGAATACAGCCCCAGCATTTT. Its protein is CASSPQGIQPQHF.

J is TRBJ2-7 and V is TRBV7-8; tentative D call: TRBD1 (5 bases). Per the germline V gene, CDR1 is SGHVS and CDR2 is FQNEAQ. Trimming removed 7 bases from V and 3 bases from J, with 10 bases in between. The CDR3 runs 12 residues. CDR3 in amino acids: CASIGQGYEQYF. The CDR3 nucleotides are TGTGCCAGCATAGGGCAGGGCTACGAGCAGTACTTC.

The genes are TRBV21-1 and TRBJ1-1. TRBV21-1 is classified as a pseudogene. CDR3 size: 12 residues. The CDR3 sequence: CASSKRYSEAFF. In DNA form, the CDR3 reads TGTGCCAGCAGCAAAAGATACTCTGAAGCTTTCTTT.

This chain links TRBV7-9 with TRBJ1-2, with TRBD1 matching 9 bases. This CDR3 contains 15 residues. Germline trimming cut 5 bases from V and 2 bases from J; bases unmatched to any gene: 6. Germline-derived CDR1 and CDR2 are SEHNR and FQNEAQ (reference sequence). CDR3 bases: TGTGCCAGCAGCGGGCGGGACAGGGAAAACTATGGCTACACCTTC. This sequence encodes CASSGRDRENYGYTF.

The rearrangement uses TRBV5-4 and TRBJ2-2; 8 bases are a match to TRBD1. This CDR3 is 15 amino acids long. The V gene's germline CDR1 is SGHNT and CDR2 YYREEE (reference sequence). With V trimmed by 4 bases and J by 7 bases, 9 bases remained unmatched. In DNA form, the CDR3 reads TGTGCCAGCAGCCCACCCACAGGGGGTGGCGGGGAGCTGTTTTTT. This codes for CASSPPTGGGGELFF.

The CDR3 DNA reads as TGTGCCAGCAGCTTAAGGGAGAGGGACGAGCAGTACTTC. It is translated as CASSLRERDEQYF. This rearrangement joins TRBV7-2 to TRBJ2-7; possibly TRBD2 for D (5 bases). The germline CDR1 and CDR2 sequences are SGHTA and FQGNSA. The ends were cut back, 2 bases at V and 5 bases at J, with 10 bases in the middle. This CDR3 comprises 13 residues.

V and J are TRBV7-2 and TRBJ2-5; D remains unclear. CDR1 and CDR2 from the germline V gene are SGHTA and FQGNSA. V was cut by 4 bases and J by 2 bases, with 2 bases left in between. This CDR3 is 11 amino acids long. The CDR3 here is CASSSQETQYF. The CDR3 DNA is TGTGCCAGCAGCTCTCAAGAGACCCAGTACTTC.

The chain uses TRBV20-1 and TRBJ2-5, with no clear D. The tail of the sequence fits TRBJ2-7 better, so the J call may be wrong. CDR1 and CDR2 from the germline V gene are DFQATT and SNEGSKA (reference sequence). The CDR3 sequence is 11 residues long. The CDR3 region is CSAREVYEQYF. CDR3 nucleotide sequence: TGCAGTGCTAGAGAGGTATACGAGCAGTACTTC.

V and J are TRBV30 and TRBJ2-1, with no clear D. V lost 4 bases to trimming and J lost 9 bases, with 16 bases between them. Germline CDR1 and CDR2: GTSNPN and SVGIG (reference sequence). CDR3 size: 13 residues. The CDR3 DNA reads TGTGCCTGGAAGAGAACTCTAGTCACTGAGCAGTTCTTC. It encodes CAWKRTLVTEQFF.

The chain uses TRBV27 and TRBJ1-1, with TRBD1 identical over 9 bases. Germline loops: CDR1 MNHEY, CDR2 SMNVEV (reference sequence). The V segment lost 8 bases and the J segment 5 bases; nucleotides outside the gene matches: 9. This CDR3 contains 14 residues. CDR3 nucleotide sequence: TGTGCCAGCTACGTAGGACAGGGGTTTACTGAAGCTTTCTTT. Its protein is CASYVGQGFTEAFF.

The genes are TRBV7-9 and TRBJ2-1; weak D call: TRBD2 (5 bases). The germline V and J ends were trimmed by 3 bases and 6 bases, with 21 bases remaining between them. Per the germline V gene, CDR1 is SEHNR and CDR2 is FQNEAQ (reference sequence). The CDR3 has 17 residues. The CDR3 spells CASSFGIRTQKGNEQFF. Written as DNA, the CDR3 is TGTGCCAGCAGCTTCGGAATAAGGACTCAAAAGGGCAATGAGCAGTTCTTC.